A selection of T cell receptor beta chains follows, all from one sample in a study of shared clonotypes between healthy human individuals. Method: immunoSEQ multiplex PCR; TCRdb's copy keeps in-frame clones and lacks some. The data show fewer than 1.4 million clones, more than 75% seen once. What was sequenced was memory CD4+ T cells from PBMCs. The receptors shown here come from a man aged 18 to 29 in good health. Some clones in this sample may be carry-over from other donors' samples. Each CDR3 is given with its conserved first and last residue. A D gene is named only where the DNA matches it firmly. Clone size is shown for a subset of rows, as once, few, many or a class of expanded clone.

J	V	size	D	DNA	CDR3
TRBJ2-7	TRBV7-2	few	TRBD2	TGTGCCAGCAGCTTAGCGGGGACTAGCGGGAGTTTACGAGCGTGGCAGTACTTC	CASSLAGTSGSLRAWQYF
TRBJ1-1	TRBV29-1	few	-	TGCAGCGTTTCGTACACTGAAGCTTTCTTT	CSVSYTEAFF
TRBJ1-2	TRBV28	-	-	TGTGCCAGCAGTTTGTTGGGGGGCGCCGGAGGCTACACCTTC	CASSLLGGAGGYTF
TRBJ2-2	TRBV5-1	many	TRBD2	TGCGCCAGCAGCTTGGCCTGGTACGGACTAGCGAGGAACACCGGGGAGCTGTTTTTT	CASSLAWYGLARNTGELFF
TRBJ2-1	TRBV30	-	TRBD2	TGTGCCTGGAGTGTCGGAGTGGTAACGGGAGGGCCTGGGAATGAGCAGTTCTTC	CAWSVGVVTGGPGNEQFF
TRBJ2-7	TRBV7-2	-	-	TGTGCCAGCAGCTTAGCCGCGAACTACGAGCAGTACTTC	CASSLAANYEQYF
TRBJ2-1	TRBV7-3	-	TRBD2	TGTGCTTCTAGCGGAGGTGGGGTCGATGAGCAGTTCTTC	CASSGGGVDEQFF
TRBJ2-5	TRBV11-3	-	-	TGTGCCAGCAGCTTAGGGCAGCTTGGGACCCAGTACTTC	CASSLGQLGTQYF
TRBJ2-3	TRBV5-4	-	TRBD2	TGTGCCAGCAGCTTGGCATCTGGGACTAAAGGTCCAGATACGCAGTATTTT	CASSLASGTKGPDTQYF
TRBJ2-5	TRBV5-4	-	-	TGTGCCAGCAGCCTAGCAGGGTTTGGTAAAGAGACCCAGTACTTC	CASSLAGFGKETQYF
TRBJ2-1	TRBV5-1	once	TRBD2	TGCGCCAGCAGCTTGCTAGCGGGAGAAGGGGGCAATGAGCAGTTCTTC	CASSLLAGEGGNEQFF
TRBJ2-5	TRBV4-3	once	-	TGCGCCAGCAGCCAAGACCTCCGTCGGGAGACCCAGTACTTC	CASSQDLRRETQYF
TRBJ2-1	TRBV9	many	-	TGTGCCAGCAGTGTCATAGCGGAGGCCTCCTACAATGAGCAGTTCTTC	CASSVIAEASYNEQFF
TRBJ2-1	TRBV7-3	-	TRBD1	TGTGCCAGCAGCTCGTTAGACAGGGCGACGGTCAATGAGCAGTTCTTC	CASSSLDRATVNEQFF
TRBJ1-2	TRBV14	once	-	TGTGCCAGCAGCCTCTCCGTCTGGGCTAACTATGGCTACACCTTC	CASSLSVWANYGYTF